The clone carrying this T cell receptor (beta chain) was found a few times. Its antigen is still unknown. Germline V lookup: CDR1 SGHTA, CDR2 FQGNSA. The CDR3 covers 14 residues. Trimming removed 6 bases from V and 5 bases from J; junction bases left unmatched: 6. The sample belongs to a study of blood T cells in healthy people across ages. Study-wide points: Long-lived donors carried more naive CD4+ cells and greater diversity than aged donors.

Alongside a J-beta primer mix, a sample-barcoded 5' primer served in a second PCR lasting about 7 to 12 cycles. TCRdb independently ran MiXCR on the 5' RACE reads; one entry per CDR3 protein. The table includes some 1.1 million distinct CDR3 sequences, around two fifths detected once. Donors were healthy Caucasian individuals from Russia aged roughly 6 to 95. PBMCs numbering at least 6.5 million were isolated per sample. The sequence derives from a man younger than 35 in good health. The sample comprised blood. The rearrangement links TRBV7-2 to TRBJ2-3, with 9 bases lining up with TRBD2. The CDR3 loop is CASSGGGAVDTQYF. The CDR3 region has the DNA TGTGCCAGCAGTGGCGGGGGGGCCGTAGATACGCAGTATTTT.